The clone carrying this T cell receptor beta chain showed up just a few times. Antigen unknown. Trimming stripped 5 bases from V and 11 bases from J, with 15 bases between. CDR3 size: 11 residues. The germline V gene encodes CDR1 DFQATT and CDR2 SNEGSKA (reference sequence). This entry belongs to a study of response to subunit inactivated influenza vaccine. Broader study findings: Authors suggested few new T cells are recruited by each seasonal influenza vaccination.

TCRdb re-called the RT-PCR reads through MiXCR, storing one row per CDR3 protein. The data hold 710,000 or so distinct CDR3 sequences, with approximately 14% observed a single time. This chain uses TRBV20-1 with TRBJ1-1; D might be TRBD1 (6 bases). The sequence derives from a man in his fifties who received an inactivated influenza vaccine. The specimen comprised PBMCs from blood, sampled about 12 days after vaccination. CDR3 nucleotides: TGCAGTGCTGGAGGGGGGGCGCGGGCTTTCTTT. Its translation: CSAGGGARAFF.